Here is one TCR beta chain with its context. Germline V gene sequence: CDR1 SGHRS, CDR2 YFSETQ. The CDR3 runs 19 residues. V lost 4 bases and J lost 5; bases outside the gene matches: 14. These data originate in a study of shared clonotypes between healthy human individuals. Method: immunoSEQ multiplex PCR; TCRdb's copy keeps in-frame clones and lacks some. The data contain under 200,000 clones, just under 95% of them singletons. This clonotype was obtained from a woman in her thirties in good health. The material sequenced was naive CD4+ T cells sorted from blood. Stated subset: CD45RA+ positively selected. The chain couples TRBV5-1 to TRBJ2-3, with 15 bases lining up with TRBD2. As DNA, the CDR3 is TGCGCCAGCAGCCGCTCCGGGACTAGCGGGAGGCCGGGGAAAGATACGCAGTATTTT. Translated, it gives CASSRSGTSGRPGKDTQYF.